This T cell receptor beta chain originates from a study of T cell repertoires in cytomegalovirus infection. Losses at the gene ends were 3 bases for V and 5 bases for J; bases not matched to a gene: 25. The CDR3 totals 22 residues. Germline V gene lookup returns CDR1 GTSNPN and CDR2 SVGIG (reference sequence). MiXCR was run by TCRdb on the reads, yielding one entry per CDR3 protein. The sample consists of about 69,000 distinct CDR3 sequences, about 26% of them appearing once. Study observations and caveats: The ex vivo response was dominated by HLA-C-restricted CMV-specific TCR beta clonotypes.

The count of this clonotype is one. What it binds is not known. The receptor's source is a human donor in good health (CMV status not recorded). Some clones in this sample may be carry-over from other donors' samples. The J gene is TRBJ1-6, the V gene TRBV30, with TRBD1 matching 10 bases. Specimen: CD8+ T cells from cultured PBMCs, collected from culture after CMV antigen stimulation. CDR3 protein: CAWRASLFLGTGDWWDNSPLHF. The CDR3 DNA reads TGTGCCTGGAGGGCGTCCTTATTCCTCGGGACAGGGGACTGGTGGGATAATTCACCCCTCCACTTT.